A single sample gave rise to the 20 T cell receptor beta chains below, sequenced in a study of blood T cell repertoires in COVID-19. The data were produced by immunoSEQ multiplex PCR, yet TCRdb's version contains in-frame clones alone and is incomplete. This table has over 150,000 clones, around 95% appearing once. The sequenced sample consisted of peripheral blood. The receptor source for this set is a man between 25 and 39 years old with COVID-19, enrolled during active disease.

The chain employs TRBV12-5 and TRBJ1-2, with D hard to call. CDR1 is LGHNT and CDR2 is FRNRAP in the germline V gene. This CDR3 comprises 12 residues. Trimming took off 2 bases at V and 3 bases at J, with 4 bases between the two ends. CDR3 bases: TGTGCTAGTGGTTTGCAGGACTATGGCTACACCTTC. Its translation: CASGLQDYGYTF.

The chain employs TRBV3-1 (or the pseudogene TRBV3-2) and TRBJ1-2; TRBD1 agrees at 10 bases. Germline loops: CDR1 LGHDT, CDR2 YNNKEL (reference sequence). The trim removed 4 bases at V and 7 bases at J, leaving 9 bases unmatched. The CDR3 is 15 residues long. CDR3 DNA sequence: TGTGCCAGCAGCCCGCGACAGGGGGCTTTTCCTGGCTACACCTTC. It is translated as CASSPRQGAFPGYTF.

This chain joins TRBV7-9 and TRBJ1-1; D might be TRBD1 (6 bases). There are 14 residues in the CDR3. The V and J ends lost 4 bases and 7 bases respectively, with 16 bases between them. Germline V CDR1 and CDR2: SEHNR, FQNEAQ (reference sequence). This chain's CDR3 is CASSSQGLSVEAFF. DNA of the CDR3: TGTGCCAGCAGCTCACAGGGATTGTCCGTTGAAGCTTTCTTT. Using reference TRBV7-9 and TRBJ1-1 for the parts outside the CDR3, the full variable domain is DTGVSQNPRHKITKRGQNVTFRCDPISEHNRLYWYRQTLGQGPEFLTYFQNEAQLEKSRLLSDRFSAERPKGSFSTLEIQRTEQGDSAMYLCASSSQGLSVEAFFGQGTRLTVV.

CDR3 coding DNA: TGTGCCAGCAGCTTGCACGGGACAGGGGGTGGAGAGACCCAGTACTTC. Translation gives CASSLHGTGGGETQYF. The chain recombines TRBV5-5 with TRBJ2-5; 11 bases line up with TRBD1. V was pared by 1 base and J by 4 bases, with 6 bases of the junction left unmatched. The germline CDR1 and CDR2 sequences are SGHKS and YYEKEE (reference sequence). This CDR3 contains 16 residues.

The chain couples TRBV30 to TRBJ1-6, with D maybe TRBD1 (5 bases). With 0 bases removed from V and 11 bases from J, the gap between germline ends came to 23 bases. The CDR3 is 17 residues long. Looked up from germline, CDR1 is GTSNPN and CDR2 is SVGIG (reference sequence). For the CDR3, the DNA is TGTGCCTGGAGTGTATCTCCCAGGGTGTGGTTCGATCCACCCCTCCACTTT. Translation gives CAWSVSPRVWFDPPLHF. Variable domain in full (rest from reference TRBV30 and TRBJ1-6): SQTIHQWPATLVQPVGSPLSLECTVEGTSNPNLYWYRQAAGRGLQLLFYSVGIGQISSEVPQNLSASRPQDRQFILSSKKLLLSDSGFYLCAWSVSPRVWFDPPLHFGNGTRLTVT.

The chain couples TRBV2 to TRBJ1-2, with 8 bases lining up with TRBD1. CDR1 is SNHLY, CDR2 FYNNEI, per germline. J lost 7 bases, V lost 1 base, and 8 bases had no gene match. CDR3 size: 15 residues. DNA for the CDR3: TGTGCCAGCAGTGAAGTAACGACAGGGGACTTTGGCTACACCTTC. Translated, it gives CASSEVTTGDFGYTF.

The chain uses TRBV9 and TRBJ1-6, with D possibly TRBD1 on 6 matching bases. The ends were cut back, 4 bases at V and 5 bases at J, with 25 bases in the middle. This CDR3 has 19 amino acids. CDR1 and CDR2 from the germline V gene are SGDLS and YYNGEE. The CDR3 region is CASSSQLNSGGRDNSPLHF. CDR3 in DNA: TGTGCCAGCAGCTCTCAACTTAATTCGGGGGGCAGGGATAATTCACCCCTCCACTTT.

This chain uses TRBV3-1 (or the pseudogene TRBV3-2) with TRBJ1-3; TRBD1 might be the D (6 bases). This CDR3 region has 17 residues. CDR1 is LGHDT, CDR2 YNNKEL, per germline (reference sequence). V was pared by 4 bases and J by 2 bases, with 18 bases between. Here the CDR3 DNA reads TGTGCCAGCAGCCGTTTTTTTCGCCAGGGGACTGGAAACACCATATATTTT. Translated, it gives CASSRFFRQGTGNTIYF.

The J gene is TRBJ1-3, the V gene TRBV7-3; D remains ambiguous. The V end lost 5 bases, the J end lost 4 bases, and 15 bases lay between the germline ends. The CDR3 loop spans 15 amino acids. Germline V gene data show CDR1 as SGHTA and CDR2 as FQGTGA. The CDR3 bases are TGTGCCAGCAGCAACCCGAACGGAGCGGGAAACACCATATATTTT. Residues: CASSNPNGAGNTIYF.

The chain uses TRBV2 and TRBJ1-4, with 8 bases identical to TRBD1. J lost 3 bases, V lost 7 bases, and 1 base had no gene match. Germline CDR1 SNHLY, CDR2 FYNNEI. This CDR3 contains 13 residues. CDR3: CASMGQANEKLFF. CDR3 sequence (DNA): TGTGCCAGCATGGGACAGGCTAATGAAAAACTGTTTTTT. Combining the CDR3 with reference TRBV2 and TRBJ1-4 gives the whole variable domain EPEVTQTPSHQVTQMGQEVILRCVPISNHLYFYWYRQILGQKVEFLVSFYNNEISEKSEIFDDQFSVERPDGSNFTLKIRSTKLEDSAMYFCASMGQANEKLFFGSGTQLSVL.

In its sample, this clone was seen once. J is TRBJ1-4 and V is TRBV25-1; no reliable D call. Germline CDR1 and CDR2: MGHDK and SYGVNS. This CDR3 comprises 15 residues. Trimming took off 5 bases at V and 8 bases at J, with 18 bases between the two ends. Written as DNA, the CDR3 is TGTGCCAGCAGTACCCCCGGACCTCGGGAGGAAAAACTGTTTTTT. Protein: CASSTPGPREEKLFF. The variable domain in full, with the rest retrieved from reference TRBV25-1 and TRBJ1-4, is EADIYQTPRYLVIGTGKKITLECSQTMGHDKMYWYQQDPGMELHLIHYSYGVNSTEKGDLSSESTVSRIRTEHFPLTLESARPSHTSQYLCASSTPGPREEKLFFGSGTQLSVL.

This chain joins TRBV5-1 and TRBJ2-3; a possible D gene is TRBD1 (6 bases). V was trimmed by 4 bases and J by 0 bases, leaving 15 bases between them. The CDR3 covers 16 residues. The germline V gene has CDR1 SGHRS and CDR2 YFSETQ. The DNA for the CDR3 is TGCGCCAGCAGCAGAGGACAGTCGTCTAGCACAGATACGCAGTATTTT. It translates to CASSRGQSSSTDTQYF.

This rearrangement joins TRBV29-1 to TRBJ1-2; TRBD1 agrees at 12 bases. This CDR3 region has 16 residues. V shed 7 bases, J shed 5 bases, and the junction held 14 bases outside the gene matches. In germline, CDR1 is SQVTM, CDR2 ANQGSEA. The CDR3 DNA reads TGCAGCGCTTCGACGGGACAGGGGGCCGGTAGTTATGGCTACACCTTC. Amino acid sequence: CSASTGQGAGSYGYTF.

This chain connects TRBV30 to TRBJ2-7; no firm D call. Germline V gene lookup returns CDR1 GTSNPN and CDR2 SVGIG (reference sequence). Trimming cost V 0 bases and J 12 bases, with 12 bases left between them. This CDR3 has 11 amino acids. The CDR3 loop is CAWSVSVDRYF. The CDR3 nucleotides read TGTGCCTGGAGTGTGTCAGTCGATCGGTACTTC.

This chain joins TRBV11-2 and TRBJ2-1; D not resolved. CDR1 SGHAT and CDR2 FQNNGV come from the germline V gene. The CDR3 runs 13 residues. With 0 bases removed from V and 9 bases from J, the gap between germline ends came to 9 bases. Here the CDR3 reads CASSLDWAREQFF. CDR3 in DNA: TGTGCCAGCAGCTTAGATTGGGCGCGTGAGCAGTTCTTC.

This sequence joins TRBV12-3 or TRBV12-4 and TRBJ1-1, with D possibly matching TRBD1 (5 bases). Trimming removed 6 bases from V and 11 bases from J, with 16 bases in between. The CDR3 runs 12 residues. CDR3 amino acids: CASSYGGVDAFF. The CDR3 DNA sequence: TGTGCCAGCAGCTATGGGGGGGTTGACGCTTTCTTT.

The chain links TRBV18 to TRBJ1-2; no clear D gene. The CDR3 has 13 residues. Germline lookup yields CDR1 KGHSH and CDR2 LQKENI. Trimming left V 1 base short and J 6 bases short, with 9 bases between. CDR3 in DNA: TGTGCCAGCTCACCACGGGGAGGTAATGGCTACACCTTC. The encoded protein is CASSPRGGNGYTF. The variable domain in full, with the rest retrieved from reference TRBV18 and TRBJ1-2, is NAGVMQNPRHLVRRRGQEARLRCSPMKGHSHVYWYRQLPEEGLKFMVYLQKENIIDESGMPKERFSAEFPKEGPSILRIQQVVRGDSAAYFCASSPRGGNGYTFGSGTRLTVV.

This sequence joins TRBV14 and TRBJ1-1; 7 bases match TRBD1. The V gene end was trimmed by 4 bases and the J gene end by 0 bases; junction bases not matched to a gene: 5. Germline V gene sequence: CDR1 SGHDN, CDR2 FVKESK. The CDR3 has 15 residues. The CDR3 sequence: CASSRGGTVNTEAFF. CDR3 bases: TGTGCCAGCAGCCGAGGCGGGACAGTGAACACTGAAGCTTTCTTT.

The chain combines TRBV6-6 with TRBJ2-1; D not resolved. Germline assignment: CDR1 MNHNY and CDR2 SVGAGI (reference sequence). This CDR3 has 12 residues. V lost 2 bases to trimming and J lost 5 bases, with 4 bases between them. The CDR3, as DNA: TGTGCCAGCAGTTACCCAAACAATGAGCAGTTCTTC. Translation gives CASSYPNNEQFF.

The rearrangement uses TRBV3-1 (or the pseudogene TRBV3-2) and TRBJ2-2; TRBD1 matches at 8 bases. In germline, CDR1 is LGHDT, CDR2 YNNKEL (reference sequence). Trimming at V came to 9 bases and at J to 4 bases, leaving 4 bases not matched to a gene. This CDR3 contains 13 residues. CDR3 nucleotides: TGTGCCAGTAGGACAGGGACCACCGGGGAGCTGTTTTTT. Encoded protein: CASRTGTTGELFF.